This record concerns one T cell receptor (beta chain) sequence. Its specificity is not known. This sample was included in a study of T-cell reconstitution after alpha-beta-depleted transplantation in children. This sample's TCRbeta library carried unique molecular identifier barcodes. TCRdb reprocessed the PCR reads with MiXCR, giving one entry per CDR3 protein. Among about 580,000 distinct CDR3 sequences listed, 23% were seen once. The germline CDR1 and CDR2 sequences are LGHNA and YSLEER. The CDR3 covers 16 residues. Germline trimming cut 1 base from V and 3 bases from J; bases unmatched to any gene: 5. Study-level results: Where some patients showed high TCRbeta diversity at day 60, it came from recipient T cells and thymic progenitors that had survived. One year after transplant, T-cell counts and diversity came mostly from newly produced T cells. Expanded graft clones numbering several hundred reportedly gave rise to alpha-beta T cells about two months after transplant.

The sequence was obtained from a boy in the first two years of life who had a stem cell transplant for acute myeloid leukemia, so the T cells may come from the graft donor. J is TRBJ2-5 and V is TRBV4-3; 10 bases match TRBD2. Material: PBMCs, mostly from graft donor cells, obtained 360 days after TCRalphabeta/CD19-depleted stem cell transplant. CDR3 amino acids: CASSQGLLAGKETQYF. The CDR3 DNA is TGCGCCAGCAGCCAAGGGCTACTAGCGGGGAAAGAGACCCAGTACTTC.